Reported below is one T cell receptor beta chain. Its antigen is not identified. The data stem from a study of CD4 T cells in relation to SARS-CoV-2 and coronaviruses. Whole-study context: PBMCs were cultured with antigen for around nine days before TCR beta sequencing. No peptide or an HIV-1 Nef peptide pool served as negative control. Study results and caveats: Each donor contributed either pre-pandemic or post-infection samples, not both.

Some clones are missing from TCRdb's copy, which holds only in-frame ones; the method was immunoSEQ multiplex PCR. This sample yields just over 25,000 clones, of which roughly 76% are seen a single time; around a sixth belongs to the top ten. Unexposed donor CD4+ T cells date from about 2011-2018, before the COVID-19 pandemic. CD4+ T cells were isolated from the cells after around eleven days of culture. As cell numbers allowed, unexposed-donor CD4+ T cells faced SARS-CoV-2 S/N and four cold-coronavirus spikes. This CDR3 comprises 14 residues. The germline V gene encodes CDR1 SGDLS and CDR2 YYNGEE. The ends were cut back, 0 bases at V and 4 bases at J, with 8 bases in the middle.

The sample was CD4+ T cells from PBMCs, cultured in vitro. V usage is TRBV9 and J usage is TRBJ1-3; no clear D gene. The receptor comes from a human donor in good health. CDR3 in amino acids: CASSVEAGGNTIYF. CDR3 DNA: TGTGCCAGCAGCGTAGAGGCGGGAGGAAACACCATATATTTT. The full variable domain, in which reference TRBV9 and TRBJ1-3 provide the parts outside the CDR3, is DSGVTQTPKHLITATGQRVTLRCSPRSGDLSVYWYQQSLDQGLQFLIQYYNGEERAKGNILERFSAQQFPDLHSELNLSSLELGDSALYFCASSVEAGGNTIYFGEGSWLTVV.